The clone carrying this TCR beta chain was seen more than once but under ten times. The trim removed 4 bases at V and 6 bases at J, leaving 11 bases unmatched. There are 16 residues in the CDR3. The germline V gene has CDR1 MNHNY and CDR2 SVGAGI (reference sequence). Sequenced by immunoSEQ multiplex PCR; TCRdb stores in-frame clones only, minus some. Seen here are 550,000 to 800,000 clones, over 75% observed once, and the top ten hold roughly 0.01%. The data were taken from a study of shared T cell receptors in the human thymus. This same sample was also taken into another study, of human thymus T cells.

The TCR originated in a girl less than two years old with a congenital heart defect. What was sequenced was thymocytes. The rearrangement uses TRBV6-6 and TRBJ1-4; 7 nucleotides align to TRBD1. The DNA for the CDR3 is TGTGCCAGCAGTTTGGGGGCAAGGGGGCCGGATGAAAAACTGTTTTTT. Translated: CASSLGARGPDEKLFF.